Included here is one T cell receptor (beta chain) sequence, with context. This clone was seen once. There is no known antigen for this receptor. No much larger clone exists at a distance of one base, and base qualities are not known. V lost 1 base and J lost 1 base; the stretch between them is 6 bases long. Based on the germline V gene, the CDR1 and CDR2 sequences are SGHDT and YYEEEE. The CDR3 runs 14 amino acids, cysteine and phenylalanine included. Of the read, only the CDR3 DNA is kept; its 42 bases are in frame from base 1. Each donor gave one peripheral blood draw, roughly 110 mL on average, collected into heparinised tubes. A BD FACSAria II was used to sort naive, central memory, regulatory and stem cell-like memory CD4+ T cells with a panel that included CD45RO, CCR7, CD25, CD127, CD95 and CD27. A purity above 98% was achieved for all sorted populations. PBMCs were isolated right away by Lymphoprep density gradient centrifugation and were stained directly, without culture. Samples were stained and sorted in pairs, with one healthy donor and one patient per experiment, so that batch effects were minimized.

All of the isolated RNA was reverse transcribed with the High Capacity cDNA Reverse Transcription Kit, so expressed TCRB transcripts were sequenced. Deep immunoSEQ sequencing was performed on naive, central memory and regulatory T cell samples, with an average of about 3.6 million total reads per sample. After sorted cells were lysed in RLT buffer, RNA was extracted with DNase-treated RNeasy Micro or Mini kits, with the choice depending on cell number. Each cell subset was processed on its own to prevent cross-contamination, while patient and healthy donor samples were processed together. TCRB sequences were amplified from cDNA with the immunoSEQ multiplex PCR, producing 87-bp fragments spanning the CDR3 region. Sequencing of the amplicons was performed on the Illumina HiSeq platform. As for the original processing: PCR bias was computationally corrected using synthetic template baselines, reads within Hamming distance 2 were collapsed, and singletons that could not be merged were discarded. Reads were aligned against IMGT to assign V, D and J genes, CDR3 length and insertions or deletions at six rearrangement sites. Clonotype counts were normalized to sorted cell number within each subset before computing true diversity and Gini coefficients with the tcR R package. Repertoire sharing was quantified using the overlap coefficient calculated on TCRB nucleotide sequences. Here the immuneACCESS table is served through TCRdb, limited to in-frame sequences with V and J called. Missing clones are a known gap in these copies; in checked studies unresolved V genes cover under half, and the rest lacks a known reason. V and J calls and clone size follow that table, whereas D and trimming were derived from the DNA. The sample table contains some 360,000 clones; only one count was recorded for around a tenth of them. About 0.6% of the sample rests with the top ten.

This sample is part of a study of beta chain features in type 1 diabetes listed by TCRdb under 2018. Looking at the study overall: Mean age, gender distribution, total cell number and subset yield were not different between patients and healthy donors. A total of approximately 110,000,000 sorted cells were examined across all samples, and a strong correlation was observed between cell number per subset and RNA yield. The study compared TCRB repertoires of sorted circulating CD4+ T cell subsets between recently diagnosed type 1 diabetes patients and matched healthy donors. Regulatory and stem cell-like memory subsets were obtained from only 8 patients and roughly eight healthy donors, while naive and central memory subsets were obtained from all 28 donors. What the work shows at the level of the full study, not this receptor alone: PCR might favor shorter templates, but patient and control samples were amplified and corrected together, so any skew would affect both groups equally. Patients with type 1 diabetes made fewer insertions and deleted more nucleotides at VDJ recombination sites, implying thymic rearrangement abnormalities. Because cDNA rather than genomic DNA was sequenced, highly expressing activated cells could have been over-represented, although no difference in activation and CD3 levels was found between groups. Because small numbers of individuals were included in the HLA sub-analyses, any influence of HLA type on TCRB rearrangement was left unresolved. In all four CD4+ subsets, TCRB CDR3 length was moderately but significantly shorter in type 1 diabetes patients. Naive, central memory and regulatory TCRB repertoires appeared to be more similar among patients than among healthy donors.

The chain uses TRBV5-6 and TRBJ1-3, with the identity of the D gene unclear. The sample comprised central memory CD4+ T cells from blood. This receptor was identified in a man younger than 40 with type 1 diabetes. The CDR3 region: CASSLLRSGNTIYF. The DNA reads TGTGCCAGCAGCTTGTTGCGGTCTGGAAACACCATATATTTT.